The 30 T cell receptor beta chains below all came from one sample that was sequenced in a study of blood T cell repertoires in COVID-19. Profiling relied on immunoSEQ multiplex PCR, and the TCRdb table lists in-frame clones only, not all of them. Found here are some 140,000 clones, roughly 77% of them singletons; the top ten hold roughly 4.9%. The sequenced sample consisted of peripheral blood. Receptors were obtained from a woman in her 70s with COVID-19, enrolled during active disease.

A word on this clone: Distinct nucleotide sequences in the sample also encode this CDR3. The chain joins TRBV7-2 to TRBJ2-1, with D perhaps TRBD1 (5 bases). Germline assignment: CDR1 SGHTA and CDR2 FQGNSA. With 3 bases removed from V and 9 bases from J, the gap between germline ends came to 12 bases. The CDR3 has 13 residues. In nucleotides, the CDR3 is TGTGCCAGCAGCTTGGGGCCGTCCGGTGAGCAGTTCTTC. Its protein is CASSLGPSGEQFF.

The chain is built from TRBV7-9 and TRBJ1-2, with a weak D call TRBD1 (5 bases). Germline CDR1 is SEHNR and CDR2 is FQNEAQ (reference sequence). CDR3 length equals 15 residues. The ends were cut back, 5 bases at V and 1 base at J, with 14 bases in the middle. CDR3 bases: TGTGCCAGCAGCCCTAGTGCCCAGGGTAACTATGGCTACACCTTC. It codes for CASSPSAQGNYGYTF.

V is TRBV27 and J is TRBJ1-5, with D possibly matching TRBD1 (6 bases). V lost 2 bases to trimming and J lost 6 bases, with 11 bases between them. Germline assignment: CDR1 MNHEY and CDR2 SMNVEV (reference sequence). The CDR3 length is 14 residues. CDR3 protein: CASSLEGVGQPQHF. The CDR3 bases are TGTGCCAGCAGTTTAGAGGGGGTTGGTCAGCCCCAGCATTTT.

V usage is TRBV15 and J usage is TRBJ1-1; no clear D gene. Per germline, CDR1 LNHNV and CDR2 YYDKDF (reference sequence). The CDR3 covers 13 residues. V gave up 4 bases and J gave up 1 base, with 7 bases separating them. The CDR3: CATSTTRNTEAFF. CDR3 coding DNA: TGTGCCACCAGCACCACAAGGAACACTGAAGCTTTCTTT.

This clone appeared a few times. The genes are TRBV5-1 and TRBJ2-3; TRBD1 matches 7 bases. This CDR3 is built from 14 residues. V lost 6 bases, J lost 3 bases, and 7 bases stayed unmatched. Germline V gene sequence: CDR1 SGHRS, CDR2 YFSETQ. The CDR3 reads CASKVRGPTDTQYF. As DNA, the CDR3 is TGCGCCAGCAAGGTGAGGGGGCCTACAGATACGCAGTATTTT. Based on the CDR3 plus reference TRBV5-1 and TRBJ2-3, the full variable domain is KAGVTQTPRYLIKTRGQQVTLSCSPISGHRSVSWYQQTPGQGLQFLFEYFSETQRNKGNFPGRFSGRQFSNSRSEMNVSTLELGDSALYLCASKVRGPTDTQYFGPGTRLTVL.

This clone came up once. The CDR3 loop is CASSPTLLRTDYYEQYF. CDR3 nucleotides: TGTGCCAGCAGTCCTACATTACTCCGGACAGATTACTACGAGCAGTACTTC. The rearrangement joins TRBV27 to TRBJ2-7; D may be TRBD1 (6 bases). Trimming pared 5 bases from V and 3 bases from J, leaving 23 bases between. This CDR3 spans 17 amino acids. Germline V lookup: CDR1 MNHEY, CDR2 SMNVEV (reference sequence).

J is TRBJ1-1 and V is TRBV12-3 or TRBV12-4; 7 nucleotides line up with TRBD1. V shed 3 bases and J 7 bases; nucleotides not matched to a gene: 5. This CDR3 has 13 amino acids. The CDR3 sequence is CASSLTGRNEAFF. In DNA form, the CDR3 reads TGTGCCAGCAGTTTGACAGGGAGGAATGAAGCTTTCTTT.

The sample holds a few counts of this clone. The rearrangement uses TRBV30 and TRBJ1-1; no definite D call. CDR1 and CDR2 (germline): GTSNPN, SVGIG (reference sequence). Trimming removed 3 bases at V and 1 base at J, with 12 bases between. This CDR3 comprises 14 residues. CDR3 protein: CAWSSQTPNTEAFF. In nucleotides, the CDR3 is TGTGCCTGGAGCTCGCAGACTCCGAACACTGAAGCTTTCTTT.

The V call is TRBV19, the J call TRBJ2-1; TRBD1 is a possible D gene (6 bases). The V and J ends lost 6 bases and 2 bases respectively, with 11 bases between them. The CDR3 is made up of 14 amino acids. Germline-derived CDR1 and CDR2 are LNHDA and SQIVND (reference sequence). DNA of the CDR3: TGTGCCAGTAGGACCGGGACAACCTACAATGAGCAGTTCTTC. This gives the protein CASRTGTTYNEQFF. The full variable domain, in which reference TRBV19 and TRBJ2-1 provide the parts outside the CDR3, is DGGITQSPKYLFRKEGQNVTLSCEQNLNHDAMYWYRQDPGQGLRLIYYSQIVNDFQKGDIAEGYSVSREKKESFPLTVTSAQKNPTAFYLCASRTGTTYNEQFFGPGTRLTVL.

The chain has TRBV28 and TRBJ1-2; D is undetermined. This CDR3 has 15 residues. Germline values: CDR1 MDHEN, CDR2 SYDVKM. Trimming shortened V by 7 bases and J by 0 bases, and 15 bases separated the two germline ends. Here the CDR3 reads CASTPRTAANYGYTF. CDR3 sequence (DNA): TGTGCCAGCACCCCCCGCACAGCTGCTAACTATGGCTACACCTTC.

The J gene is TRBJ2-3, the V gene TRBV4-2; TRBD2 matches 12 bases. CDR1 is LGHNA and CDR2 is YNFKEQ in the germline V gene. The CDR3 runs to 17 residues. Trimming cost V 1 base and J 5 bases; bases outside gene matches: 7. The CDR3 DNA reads TGTGCCAGCAGCCAAGGTCTAGCGGGGGGGATGGGAGATACGCAGTATTTT. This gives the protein CASSQGLAGGMGDTQYF.

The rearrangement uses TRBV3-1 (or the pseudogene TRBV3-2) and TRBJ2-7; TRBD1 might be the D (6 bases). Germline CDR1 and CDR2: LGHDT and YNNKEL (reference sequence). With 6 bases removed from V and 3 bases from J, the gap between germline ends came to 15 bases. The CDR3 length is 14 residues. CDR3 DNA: TGTGCCAGCAGTTTCCGGGACACCTTCTACGAGCAGTACTTC. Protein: CASSFRDTFYEQYF.

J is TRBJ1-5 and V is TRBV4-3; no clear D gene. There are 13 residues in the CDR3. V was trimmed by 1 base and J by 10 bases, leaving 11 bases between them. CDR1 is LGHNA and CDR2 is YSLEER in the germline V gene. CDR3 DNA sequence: TGCGCCAGCAGCCAAGGTCCCGGAGCCCCCCAGCATTTT. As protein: CASSQGPGAPQHF.

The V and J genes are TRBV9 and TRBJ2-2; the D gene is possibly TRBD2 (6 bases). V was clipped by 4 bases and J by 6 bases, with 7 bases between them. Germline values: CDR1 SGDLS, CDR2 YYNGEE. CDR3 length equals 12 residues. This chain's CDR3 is CASSRGSGELFF. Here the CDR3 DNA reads TGTGCCAGCAGCCGGGGGTCCGGGGAGCTGTTTTTT.

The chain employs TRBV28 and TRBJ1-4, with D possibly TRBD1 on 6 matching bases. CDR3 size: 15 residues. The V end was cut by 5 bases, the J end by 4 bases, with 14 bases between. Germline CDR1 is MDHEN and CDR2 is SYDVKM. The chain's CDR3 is CASSPGGQGNEKLFF. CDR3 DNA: TGTGCCAGCAGTCCCGGGGGGCAGGGTAATGAAAAACTGTTTTTT.

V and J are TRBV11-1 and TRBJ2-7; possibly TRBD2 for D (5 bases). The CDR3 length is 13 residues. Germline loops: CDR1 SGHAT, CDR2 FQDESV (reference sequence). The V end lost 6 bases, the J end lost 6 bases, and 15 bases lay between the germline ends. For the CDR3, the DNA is TGTGCCAGCAGTTCGGAACGGGGTTCCGAGCAGTACTTC. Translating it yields CASSSERGSEQYF.

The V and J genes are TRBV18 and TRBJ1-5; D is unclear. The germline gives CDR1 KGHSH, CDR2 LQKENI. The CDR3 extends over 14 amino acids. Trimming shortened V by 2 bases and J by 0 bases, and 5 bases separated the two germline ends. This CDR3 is CASSPDSSNQPQHF. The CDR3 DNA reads TGTGCCAGCTCACCAGATAGTAGCAATCAGCCCCAGCATTTT. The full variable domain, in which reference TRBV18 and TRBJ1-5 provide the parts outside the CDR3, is NAGVMQNPRHLVRRRGQEARLRCSPMKGHSHVYWYRQLPEEGLKFMVYLQKENIIDESGMPKERFSAEFPKEGPSILRIQQVVRGDSAAYFCASSPDSSNQPQHFGDGTRLSIL.

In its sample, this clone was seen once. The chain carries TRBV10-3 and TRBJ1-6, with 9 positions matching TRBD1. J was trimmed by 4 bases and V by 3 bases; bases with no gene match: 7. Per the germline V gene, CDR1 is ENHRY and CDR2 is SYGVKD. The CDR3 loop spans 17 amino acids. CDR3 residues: CAISERGTGYYNSPLHF. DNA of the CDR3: TGTGCCATCAGTGAACGTGGGACAGGGTATTATAATTCACCCCTCCACTTT.

The DNA for the CDR3 is TGTGCCAGCAGTTACGGGGCGGACACCATATATTTT. It codes for CASSYGADTIYF. This chain uses TRBV6-5 with TRBJ1-3; D possibly corresponds to TRBD1 (5 bases). The germline V gene encodes CDR1 MNHEY and CDR2 SVGAGI. V was trimmed by 2 bases and J by 8 bases, leaving 7 bases between them. This CDR3 region has 12 residues.

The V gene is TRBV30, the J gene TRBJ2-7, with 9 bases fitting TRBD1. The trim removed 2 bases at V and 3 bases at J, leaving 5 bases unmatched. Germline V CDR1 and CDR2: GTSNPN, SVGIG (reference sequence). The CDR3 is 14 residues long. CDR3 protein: CAWSTGGFFYEQYF. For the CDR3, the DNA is TGTGCCTGGAGTACAGGGGGCTTCTTCTACGAGCAGTACTTC.

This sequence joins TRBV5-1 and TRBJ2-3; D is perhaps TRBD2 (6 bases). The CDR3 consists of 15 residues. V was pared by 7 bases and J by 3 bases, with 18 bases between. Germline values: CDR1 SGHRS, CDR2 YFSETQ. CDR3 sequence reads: CASAPGGETTDTQYF. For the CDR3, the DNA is TGCGCCAGCGCCCCCGGGGGAGAGACAACAGATACGCAGTATTTT.

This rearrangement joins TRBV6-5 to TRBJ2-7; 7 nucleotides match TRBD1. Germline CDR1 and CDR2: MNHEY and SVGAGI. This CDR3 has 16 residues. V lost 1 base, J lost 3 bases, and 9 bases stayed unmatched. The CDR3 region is CASSYFGRQGSYEQYF. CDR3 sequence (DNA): TGTGCCAGCAGTTACTTTGGTCGACAGGGTAGCTACGAGCAGTACTTC.

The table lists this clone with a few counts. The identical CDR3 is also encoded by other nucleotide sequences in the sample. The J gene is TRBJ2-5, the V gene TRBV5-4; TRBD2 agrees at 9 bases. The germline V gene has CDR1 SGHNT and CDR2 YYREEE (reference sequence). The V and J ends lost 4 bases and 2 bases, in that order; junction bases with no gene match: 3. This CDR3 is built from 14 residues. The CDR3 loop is CASSLAGSQETQYF. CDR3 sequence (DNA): TGTGCCAGCAGCCTAGCGGGAAGTCAAGAGACCCAGTACTTC.

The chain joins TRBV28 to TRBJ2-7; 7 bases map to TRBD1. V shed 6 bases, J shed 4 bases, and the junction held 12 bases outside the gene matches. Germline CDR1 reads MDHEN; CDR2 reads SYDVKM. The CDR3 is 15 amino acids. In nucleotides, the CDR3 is TGTGCCAGCAGCCCACCAGGGACAGCCGTTTACGAGCAGTACTTC. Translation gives CASSPPGTAVYEQYF.

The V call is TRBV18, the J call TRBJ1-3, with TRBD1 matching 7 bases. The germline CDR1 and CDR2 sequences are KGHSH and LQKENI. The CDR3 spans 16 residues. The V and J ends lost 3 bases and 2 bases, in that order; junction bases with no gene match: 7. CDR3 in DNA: TGTGCCAGCTCACCCGTGAGGCAGGGGGCTGGAAACACCATATATTTT. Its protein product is CASSPVRQGAGNTIYF.

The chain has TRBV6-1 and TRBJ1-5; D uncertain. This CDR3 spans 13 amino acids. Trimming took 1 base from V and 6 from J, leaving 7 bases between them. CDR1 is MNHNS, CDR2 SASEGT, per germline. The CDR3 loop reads CASSEGSGQPQHF. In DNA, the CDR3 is TGTGCCAGCAGTGAAGGGAGCGGTCAGCCCCAGCATTTT.

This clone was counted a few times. This chain's CDR3 is CASRRDSWNSPLHF. The CDR3 DNA sequence: TGTGCCAGCAGGAGGGACAGTTGGAATTCACCCCTCCACTTT. The chain joins TRBV6-5 to TRBJ1-6, with 7 bases fitting TRBD1. The V and J ends lost 6 bases and 7 bases, in that order; junction bases with no gene match: 6. CDR1 is MNHEY and CDR2 is SVGAGI in the germline V gene. This CDR3 is built from 14 residues.

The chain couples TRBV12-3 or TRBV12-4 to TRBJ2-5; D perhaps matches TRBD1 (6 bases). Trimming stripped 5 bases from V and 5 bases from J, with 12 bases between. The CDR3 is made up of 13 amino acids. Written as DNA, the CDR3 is TGTGCCAGCAGTGGACAGCTCGGGGAGACCCAGTACTTC. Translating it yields CASSGQLGETQYF.

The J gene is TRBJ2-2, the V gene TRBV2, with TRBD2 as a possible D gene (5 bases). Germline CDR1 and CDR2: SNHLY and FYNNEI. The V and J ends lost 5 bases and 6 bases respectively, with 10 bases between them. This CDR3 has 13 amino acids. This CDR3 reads CASSLILAGELFF. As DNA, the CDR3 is TGTGCCAGCAGTCTAATACTAGCCGGGGAGCTGTTTTTT.

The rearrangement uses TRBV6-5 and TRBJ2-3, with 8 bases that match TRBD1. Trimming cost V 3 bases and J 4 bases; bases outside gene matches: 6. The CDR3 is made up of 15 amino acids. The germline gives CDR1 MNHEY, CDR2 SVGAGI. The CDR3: CASSYQGARADTQYF. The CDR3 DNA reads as TGTGCCAGCAGTTATCAGGGGGCGCGGGCAGATACGCAGTATTTT.